At least ten counts were recorded for the clone carrying this T cell receptor (beta chain). This entry belongs to a study of metastatic and nonmetastatic thyroid tumors. About the study: Malignant thyroid and benign thyroid patients provided blood and tumor or nodule tissue whose repertoires were compared.

Not a single patient had been given any form of treatment at any point before undergoing thyroid surgery. The CDR3 covers 14 residues. Unmatched junction bases numbered 4, after V lost 6 bases and J lost 5 bases. Germline V gives CDR1 MNHNS, CDR2 SASEGT. TCRdb called clones again from the PCR reads with MiXCR. The sample contains some 90,000 clones, around 9.2% of which appear only once. The rearrangement joins TRBV6-1 to TRBJ2-1; 10 bases map to TRBD2. The clonotype was recovered from a female donor with papillary thyroid cancer or a benign thyroid nodule (not recorded which). Some clones in this sample may be carry-over from other donors' samples. Sequenced material: blood. CDR3: CASSPSGGDNEQFF. The CDR3 nucleotides read TGTGCCAGCAGCCCCAGCGGGGGGGACAATGAGCAGTTCTTC.